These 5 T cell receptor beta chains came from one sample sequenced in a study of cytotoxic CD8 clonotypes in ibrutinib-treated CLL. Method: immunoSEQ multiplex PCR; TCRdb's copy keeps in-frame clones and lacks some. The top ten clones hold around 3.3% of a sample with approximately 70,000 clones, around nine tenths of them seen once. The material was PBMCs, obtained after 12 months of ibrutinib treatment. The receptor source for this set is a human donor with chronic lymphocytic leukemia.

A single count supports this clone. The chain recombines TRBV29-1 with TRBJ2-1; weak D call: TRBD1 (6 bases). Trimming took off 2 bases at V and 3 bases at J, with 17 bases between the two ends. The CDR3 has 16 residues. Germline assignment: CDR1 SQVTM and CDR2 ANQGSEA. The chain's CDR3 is CSVEPPGTPGYNEQFF. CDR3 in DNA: TGCAGCGTTGAACCCCCCGGGACACCGGGCTACAATGAGCAGTTCTTC.

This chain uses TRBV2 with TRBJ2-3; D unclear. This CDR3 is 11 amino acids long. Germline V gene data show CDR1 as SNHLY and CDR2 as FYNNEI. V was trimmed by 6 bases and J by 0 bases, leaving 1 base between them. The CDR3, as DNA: TGTGCCAGCAGGAGCACAGATACGCAGTATTTT. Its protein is CASRSTDTQYF.

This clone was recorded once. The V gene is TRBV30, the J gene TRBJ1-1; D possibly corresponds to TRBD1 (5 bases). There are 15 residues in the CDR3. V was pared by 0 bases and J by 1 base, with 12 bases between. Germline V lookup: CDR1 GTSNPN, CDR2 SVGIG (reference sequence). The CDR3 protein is CAWSVLSGTNTEAFF. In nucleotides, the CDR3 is TGTGCCTGGAGTGTATTATCAGGGACGAACACTGAAGCTTTCTTT.

CDR3 in amino acids: CASSPRGYEQYF. The CDR3 DNA follows: TGTGCCAGCAGCCCCAGGGGCTACGAGCAGTACTTC. The V call is TRBV11-1, the J call TRBJ2-7, with a possible D match to TRBD1 (6 bases). This CDR3 region has 12 residues. The germline gives CDR1 SGHAT, CDR2 FQDESV (reference sequence). V gave up 5 bases and J gave up 3 bases, with 8 bases separating them.

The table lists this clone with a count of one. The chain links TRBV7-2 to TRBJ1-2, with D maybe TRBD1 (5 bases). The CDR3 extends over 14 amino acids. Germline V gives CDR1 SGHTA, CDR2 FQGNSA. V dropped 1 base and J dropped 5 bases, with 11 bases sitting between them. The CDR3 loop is CASSLDRGMYGYTF. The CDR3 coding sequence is TGTGCCAGCAGCTTAGACCGGGGGATGTATGGCTACACCTTC.